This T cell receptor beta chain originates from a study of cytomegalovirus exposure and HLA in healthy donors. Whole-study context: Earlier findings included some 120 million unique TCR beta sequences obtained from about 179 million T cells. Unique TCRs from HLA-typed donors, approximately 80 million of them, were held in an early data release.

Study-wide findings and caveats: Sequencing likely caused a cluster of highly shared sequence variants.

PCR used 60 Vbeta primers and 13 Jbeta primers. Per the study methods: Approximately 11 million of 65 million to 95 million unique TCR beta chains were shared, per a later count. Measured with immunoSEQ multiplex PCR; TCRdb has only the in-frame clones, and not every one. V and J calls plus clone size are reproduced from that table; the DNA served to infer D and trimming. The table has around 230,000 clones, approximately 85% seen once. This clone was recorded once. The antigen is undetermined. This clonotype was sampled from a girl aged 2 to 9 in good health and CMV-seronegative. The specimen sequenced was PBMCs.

For the CDR3, the DNA is TGCGCCAGCAGGGCAGGGGGCGATAATAATTCACCCCTCCACTTT. Translated: CASRAGGDNNSPLHF. V and J are TRBV5-1 and TRBJ1-6, with 8 bases that match TRBD1. J lost 5 bases, V lost 5 bases, and 6 bases had no gene match. Germline CDR1 is SGHRS and CDR2 is YFSETQ. The CDR3 length is 15 residues.